This is a list of T cell receptor beta chains from one sample in a study of OX40 agonist ivuxolimab in advanced cancers. Profiling relied on immunoSEQ multiplex PCR, and the TCRdb table lists in-frame clones only, not all of them. This sample yields tens of thousands of clones, of which 89% are seen a single time; about 0.89% belongs to the top ten. The input for sequencing was CD4+ or CD8+ T cells sorted from blood, taken in a trial of the OX40 agonist ivuxolimab. The source of these receptors is an adult with an advanced solid tumor such as melanoma, head and neck, liver or kidney cancer. Each CDR3 is given with its conserved first and last residue. The D gene is left open where the match is weak. Clone size is shown for a subset of rows, as once, few, many or a class of expanded clone.

.,TRBV10-3,.,TRBJ2-2,CAISESLGAGELFF,TGTGCCATCAGTGAGTCGTTAGGGGCCGGGGAGCTGTTTTTT
once,TRBV5-1,.,TRBJ2-6,CASSLAGSGANVLTF,TGCGCCAGCAGCTTGGCAGGGTCTGGGGCCAACGTCCTGACTTTC
.,TRBV5-1,.,TRBJ2-3,CASSHRGSNADTQYF,TGCGCCAGCAGCCACCGGGGGTCCAATGCAGATACGCAGTATTTT
.,TRBV28,.,TRBJ2-5,CASSRPGQVKETQYF,TGTGCCAGCAGCCGCCCCGGGCAGGTAAAAGAGACCCAGTACTTC
few,TRBV2,.,TRBJ1-4,CASSVLGANEKLFF,TGTGCCAGCAGTGTCTTAGGGGCTAATGAAAAACTGTTTTTT
once,TRBV30,.,TRBJ1-3,CAWISSGNTIYF,TGTGCCTGGATTTCCTCTGGAAACACCATATATTTT
.,TRBV11-2,TRBD1,TRBJ1-2,CASSQQQGANGYTF,TGTGCCAGCAGCCAACAACAGGGGGCGAACGGCTACACCTTC
once,TRBV7-3,.,TRBJ2-2,CASSQIVGEELFF,TGTGCCAGCAGCCAGATCGTAGGCGAGGAGCTGTTTTTT
.,TRBV11-1,.,TRBJ2-5,CASSPEDSLLETQYF,TGTGCCAGCAGCCCCGAAGACTCTCTCTTGGAGACCCAGTACTTC
.,TRBV6-5,TRBD1,TRBJ1-1,CAATSGTGGNTEAFF,TGTGCGGCAACCTCCGGGACAGGGGGCAACACTGAAGCTTTCTTT
.,TRBV5-6,.,TRBJ2-1,CASSLGGGGTYNEQFF,TGTGCCAGCAGCTTGGGCGGGGGCGGAACCTACAATGAGCAGTTCTTC
once,TRBV7-9,TRBD2,TRBJ2-1,CASSSSSGGRGEQFF,TGTGCCAGCAGCTCATCTTCCGGGGGGAGGGGTGAGCAGTTCTTC
.,TRBV5-6,.,TRBJ2-3,CASTRWGQLTDTQYF,TGTGCCAGCACTCGTTGGGGGCAGCTCACAGATACGCAGTATTTT
.,TRBV9,.,TRBJ1-2,CASSVATNPYGYTF,TGTGCCAGCAGCGTAGCTACGAACCCTTATGGCTACACCTTC
.,TRBV6-6,.,TRBJ1-2,CASSLPGRAYGYTF,TGTGCCAGCAGTTTACCGGGCCGGGCCTATGGCTACACCTTC
.,TRBV7-9,.,TRBJ1-3,CASSLDQVPSSGNTIYF,TGTGCCAGCAGCTTAGATCAGGTACCATCCTCTGGAAACACCATATATTTT
.,TRBV6-5,TRBD2,TRBJ2-1,CASRRGTSGGNEQFF,TGTGCCAGCAGGCGGGGGACTAGCGGAGGAAATGAGCAGTTCTTC
.,TRBV7-2,.,TRBJ2-7,CASSSARVEQYF,TGTGCCAGCAGCTCAGCCCGGGTCGAGCAGTACTTC
.,TRBV6-1,.,TRBJ1-1,CASSRTGTTEAFF,TGTGCCAGCAGTCGAACCGGGACGACTGAAGCTTTCTTT
.,TRBV10-1,.,TRBJ1-1,CASSPGGLNTEAFF,TGCGCCAGCAGCCCGGGGGGACTGAACACTGAAGCTTTCTTT
.,TRBV5-1,.,TRBJ1-5,CASSFFGATNLNQPQHF,TGCGCCAGCAGCTTCTTTGGAGCGACAAACCTCAATCAGCCCCAGCATTTT
.,TRBV6-5,.,TRBJ1-1,CASSRGFNTEAFF,TGTGCCAGCAGCCGGGGTTTTAACACTGAAGCTTTCTTT
.,TRBV15,TRBD2,TRBJ2-1,CATSRDPLAGVNYNEQFF,TGTGCCACCAGCAGAGATCCGCTAGCGGGAGTGAATTACAATGAGCAGTTCTTC
.,TRBV28,TRBD1,TRBJ1-2,CASRNPEGAHYGYTF,TGTGCCAGCAGAAACCCCGAGGGGGCCCACTATGGCTACACCTTC
.,TRBV6-6,TRBD2,TRBJ2-7,CASSYSSSGRSYEQYF,TGTGCCAGCAGTTACTCCTCTAGCGGCCGATCCTACGAGCAGTACTTC
.,TRBV19,TRBD1,TRBJ1-5,CASSIGPGQNNQPQHF,TGTGCCAGTAGTATAGGACCGGGACAGAATAATCAGCCCCAGCATTTT
.,TRBV7-7,.,TRBJ2-5,CASSSDSGLTAQETQYF,TGTGCCAGCAGCTCCGACTCCGGACTGACCGCCCAAGAGACCCAGTACTTC
few,TRBV18,.,TRBJ1-1,CASSPSMENTEAFF,TGTGCCAGCTCACCGTCCATGGAGAACACTGAAGCTTTCTTT
.,TRBV14,.,TRBJ2-7,CASSLALGVSYEQYF,TGTGCCAGCAGCCTCGCCCTCGGGGTCTCCTACGAGCAGTACTTC
.,TRBV18,.,TRBJ1-4,CASSPLRDEKLFF,TGTGCCAGCTCACCTTTGCGTGATGAAAAACTGTTTTTT
.,TRBV6-1,.,TRBJ1-1,CASSGSAGPLNTEAFF,TGTGCCAGCAGTGGGTCGGCAGGGCCTTTGAACACTGAAGCTTTCTTT
.,TRBV4-3,.,TRBJ1-4,CASSQDLPDGATNEKLFF,TGCGCCAGCAGCCAAGATCTTCCAGACGGCGCAACTAATGAAAAACTGTTTTTT
.,TRBV5-4,.,TRBJ2-3,CASSLTSEDTQYF,TGTGCCAGCAGCCTGACTAGTGAGGATACGCAGTATTTT
.,TRBV5-1,TRBD2,TRBJ2-4,CASSSSGSLGNIQYF,TGCGCCAGCAGCTCTAGCGGGAGTCTTGGAAACATTCAGTACTTC
once,TRBV11-3,.,TRBJ2-5,CASSLGVKETQYF,TGTGCCAGCAGCTTAGGGGTGAAAGAGACCCAGTACTTC
.,TRBV30,.,TRBJ1-2,CAWSERDTGYTF,TGTGCCTGGAGTGAGAGGGACACTGGCTACACCTTC
.,TRBV4-3,.,TRBJ1-1,CASSLKAGGQGHTEAFF,TGCGCCAGCAGCCTTAAAGCGGGGGGGCAGGGGCACACTGAAGCTTTCTTT
.,TRBV4-1,.,TRBJ1-1,CASRNRAVNTEAFF,TGCGCCAGCAGGAACAGGGCGGTGAACACTGAAGCTTTCTTT
once,TRBV9,.,TRBJ1-4,CASSESARAQGEKLFF,TGTGCCAGCAGCGAGAGCGCACGGGCCCAAGGGGAAAAACTGTTTTTT
.,TRBV9,.,TRBJ2-5,CASSVAGGAGQETQYF,TGTGCCAGCAGCGTAGCTGGGGGGGCTGGGCAAGAGACCCAGTACTTC
.,TRBV6-5,.,TRBJ2-1,CASSLAAFYNEQFF,TGTGCCAGCAGCTTGGCGGCGTTTTACAATGAGCAGTTCTTC
.,TRBV15,TRBD2,TRBJ2-1,CATSERLAGVHEQFF,TGTGCCACCAGCGAACGACTAGCGGGAGTACATGAGCAGTTCTTC